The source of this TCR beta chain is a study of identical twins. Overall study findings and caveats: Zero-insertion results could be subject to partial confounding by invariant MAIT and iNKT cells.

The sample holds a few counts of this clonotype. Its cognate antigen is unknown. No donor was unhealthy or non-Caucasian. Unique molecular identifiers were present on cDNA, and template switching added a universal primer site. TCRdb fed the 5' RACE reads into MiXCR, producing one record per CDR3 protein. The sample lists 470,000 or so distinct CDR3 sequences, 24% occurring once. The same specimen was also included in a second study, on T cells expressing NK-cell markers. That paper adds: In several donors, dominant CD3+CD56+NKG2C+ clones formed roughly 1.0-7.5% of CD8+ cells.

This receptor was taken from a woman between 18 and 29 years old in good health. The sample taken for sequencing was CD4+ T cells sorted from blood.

As DNA, the CDR3 is TGTGCCAGTCAGGGGGTTGCCAAAAACATTCAGTACTTC. Protein product: CASQGVAKNIQYF. The V gene is TRBV6-5, the J gene TRBJ2-4; TRBD1 agrees at 7 bases. Trimming took 9 bases from V and 1 from J; bases not matched to a gene: 3. From germline, CDR1 is MNHEY and CDR2 SVGAGI. This CDR3 spans 13 amino acids.